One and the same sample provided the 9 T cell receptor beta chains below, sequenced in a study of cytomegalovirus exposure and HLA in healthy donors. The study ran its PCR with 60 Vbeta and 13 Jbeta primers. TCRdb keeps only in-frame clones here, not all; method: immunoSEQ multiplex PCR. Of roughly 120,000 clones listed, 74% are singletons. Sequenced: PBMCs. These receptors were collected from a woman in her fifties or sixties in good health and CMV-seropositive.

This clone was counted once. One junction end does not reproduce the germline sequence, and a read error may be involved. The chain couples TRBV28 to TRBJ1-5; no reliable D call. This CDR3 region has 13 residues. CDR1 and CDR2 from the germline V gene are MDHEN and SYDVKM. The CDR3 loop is CASSLAGLLSWDF. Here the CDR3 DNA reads TGTGCCAGCAGTTTGGCAGGTTTGCTAAGCTGGGATTTT. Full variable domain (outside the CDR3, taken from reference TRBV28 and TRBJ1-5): DVKVTQSSRYLVKRTGEKVFLECVQDMDHENMFWYRQDPGLGLRLIYFSYDVKMKEKGDIPEGYSVSREKKERFSLILESASTNQTSMYLCASSLAGLLSWDFGDGTRLSIL.

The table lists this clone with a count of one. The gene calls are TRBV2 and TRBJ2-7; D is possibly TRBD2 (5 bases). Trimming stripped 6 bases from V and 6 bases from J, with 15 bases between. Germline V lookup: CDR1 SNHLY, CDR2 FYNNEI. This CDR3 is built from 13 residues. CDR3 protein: CASRGDPGSEQYF. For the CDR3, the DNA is TGTGCCAGCAGGGGTGACCCTGGGAGCGAGCAGTACTTC.

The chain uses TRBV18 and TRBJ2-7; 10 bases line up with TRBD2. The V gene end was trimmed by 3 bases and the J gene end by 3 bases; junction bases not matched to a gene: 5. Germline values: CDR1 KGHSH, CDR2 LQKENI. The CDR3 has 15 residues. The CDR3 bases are TGTGCCAGCTCACCCCCTAGCGGGGGATTCTACGAGCAGTACTTC. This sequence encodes CASSPPSGGFYEQYF.

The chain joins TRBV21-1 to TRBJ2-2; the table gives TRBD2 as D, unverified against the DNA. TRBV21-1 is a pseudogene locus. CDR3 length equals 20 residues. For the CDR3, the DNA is TGTGCCAGCAGTGACAAAGGTTTCGAAAGGCGGGGGGAATCTCCCGGGGAGCTGTTTTTT. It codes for CASSDKGFERRGESPGELFF.

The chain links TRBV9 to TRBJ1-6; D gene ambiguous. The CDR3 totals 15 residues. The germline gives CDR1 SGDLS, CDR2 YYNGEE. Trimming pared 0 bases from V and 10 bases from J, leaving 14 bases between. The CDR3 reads CASSVELQPGSPLHF. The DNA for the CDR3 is TGTGCCAGCAGCGTAGAACTCCAACCGGGGTCACCCCTCCACTTT.

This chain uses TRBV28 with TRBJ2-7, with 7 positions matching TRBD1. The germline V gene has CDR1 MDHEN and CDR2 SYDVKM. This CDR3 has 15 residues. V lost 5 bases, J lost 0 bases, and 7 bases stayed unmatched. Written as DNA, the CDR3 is TGTGCCAGCAGTGTTACAGGGGCTCTCTCCTACGAGCAGTACTTC. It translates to CASSVTGALSYEQYF.

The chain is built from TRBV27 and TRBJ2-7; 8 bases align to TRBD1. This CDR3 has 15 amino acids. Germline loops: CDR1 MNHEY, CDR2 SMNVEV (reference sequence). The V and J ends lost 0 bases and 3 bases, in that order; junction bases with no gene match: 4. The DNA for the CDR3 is TGTGCCAGCAGTTTATCGGGACAGGCTTACTACGAGCAGTACTTC. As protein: CASSLSGQAYYEQYF.

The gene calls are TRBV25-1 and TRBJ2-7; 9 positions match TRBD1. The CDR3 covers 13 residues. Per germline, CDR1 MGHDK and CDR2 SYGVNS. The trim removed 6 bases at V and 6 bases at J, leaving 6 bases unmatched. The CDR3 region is CASRGQGLPEQYF. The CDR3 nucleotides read TGTGCCAGCAGGGGACAGGGTTTACCCGAGCAGTACTTC.

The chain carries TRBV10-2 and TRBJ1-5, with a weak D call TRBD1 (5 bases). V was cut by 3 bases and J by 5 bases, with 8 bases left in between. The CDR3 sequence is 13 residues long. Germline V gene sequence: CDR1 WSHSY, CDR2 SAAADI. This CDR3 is CASSDRVDQPQHF. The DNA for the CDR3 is TGCGCCAGCAGTGACAGGGTAGATCAGCCCCAGCATTTT.